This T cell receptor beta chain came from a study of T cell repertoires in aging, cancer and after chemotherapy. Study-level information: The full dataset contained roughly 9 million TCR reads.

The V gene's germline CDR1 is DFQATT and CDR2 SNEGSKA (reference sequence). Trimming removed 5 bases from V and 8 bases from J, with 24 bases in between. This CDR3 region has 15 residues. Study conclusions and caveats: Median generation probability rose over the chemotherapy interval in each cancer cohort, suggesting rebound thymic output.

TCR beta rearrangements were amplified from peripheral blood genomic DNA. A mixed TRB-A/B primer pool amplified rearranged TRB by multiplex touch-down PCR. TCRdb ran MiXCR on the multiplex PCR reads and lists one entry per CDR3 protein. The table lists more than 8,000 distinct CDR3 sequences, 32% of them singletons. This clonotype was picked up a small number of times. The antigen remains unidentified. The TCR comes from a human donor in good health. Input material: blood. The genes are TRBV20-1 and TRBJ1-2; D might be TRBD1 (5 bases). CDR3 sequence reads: CSAPRDSGFSNGYTF. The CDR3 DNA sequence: TGCAGTGCTCCCAGAGACAGCGGCTTCTCTAACGGCTACACCTTC.